This T cell receptor beta chain stems from a study of blood T cell repertoires in COVID-19. Study-level information: The United States, Italy and Spain supplied acute and convalescent COVID-19 samples. Sources were T cells, B-cell-depleted T cells, or PBMCs; the material itself was cDNA or gDNA.

Enrolment of Seattle patients took place during active infection, and they were followed longitudinally. Per the original methods: Amplification of reference gene primers was used by the study to estimate nucleated cell counts. TCRdb's copy holds only in-frame clones and misses some; the assay was immunoSEQ multiplex PCR. From that table come the V and J calls and clone size; the DNA was used to work out D and trimming. The data contain roughly 30,000 clones, around 90% of them singletons. This CDR3 has 11 residues. With V trimmed by 4 bases and J by 7 bases, 0 bases remained unmatched. CDR1 is MDHEN and CDR2 is SYDVKM in the germline V gene.

This TCR derives from a man aged 55-75 years with COVID-19, enrolled during active disease. J is TRBJ1-2 and V is TRBV28; 7 bases line up with TRBD1. Sequencing was carried out using peripheral blood. CDR3 sequence (DNA): TGTGCCAGCAGTTACAGGGGTGGCTACACCTTC. This encodes CASSYRGGYTF.